Below are 27 T cell receptor beta chains sequenced from a single sample in a study of shared clonotypes between healthy human individuals. Sequencing was performed with immunoSEQ multiplex PCR; in TCRdb, only in-frame clones are kept and a portion is missing. The sample contains 1,400,000 or so clones, less than 99% of which appear only once. The sequencing sample was made of naive CD4+ T cells sorted from blood. As for subset: CD45RA+ positively selected. The receptors shown here come from a man aged 30 to 45 in good health.

The chain employs TRBV18 and TRBJ1-4, with TRBD1 matching over 7 bases. Trimming took 0 bases from V and 4 from J; bases not matched to a gene: 2. This CDR3 has 15 amino acids. From germline, CDR1 is KGHSH and CDR2 LQKENI. This chain's CDR3 is CASSPPNRGNEKLFF. In DNA, the CDR3 is TGTGCCAGCTCACCACCTAACAGGGGTAATGAAAAACTGTTTTTT.

The V and J genes are TRBV6-5 and TRBJ2-5, with D maybe TRBD1 (5 bases). This CDR3 has 15 residues. The germline V gene encodes CDR1 MNHEY and CDR2 SVGAGI. Trimming removed 0 bases from V and 7 bases from J, with 15 bases in between. CDR3: CASSYSNVDRGTQYF. The CDR3, as DNA: TGTGCCAGCAGTTACTCGAATGTGGATAGGGGGACCCAGTACTTC.

This rearrangement joins TRBV19 to TRBJ1-1; perhaps TRBD1 as D (5 bases). The germline V and J ends were trimmed by 10 bases and 1 base, with 13 bases remaining between them. CDR1 is LNHDA, CDR2 SQIVND, per germline (reference sequence). This CDR3 has 13 residues. This chain's CDR3 is CATSARANTEAFF. In DNA form, the CDR3 reads TGTGCCACCTCGGCCAGGGCGAACACTGAAGCTTTCTTT.

V and J are TRBV6-1 and TRBJ2-2; D is ambiguous. Trimming pared 6 bases from V and 7 bases from J, leaving 6 bases between. CDR3 length equals 11 residues. CDR1 and CDR2 from the germline V gene are MNHNS and SASEGT. CDR3 residues: CASRWIGELFF. The DNA for the CDR3 is TGTGCCAGCAGGTGGATCGGGGAGCTGTTTTTT.

This clone came up once. The chain combines TRBV7-3 with TRBJ2-3, with TRBD2 identical over 12 bases. The germline gives CDR1 SGHTA, CDR2 FQGTGA. Trimming removed 5 bases from V and 3 bases from J; junction bases left unmatched: 6. The CDR3 totals 16 residues. Written as DNA, the CDR3 is TGTGCCAGCAGCAAGACCGGGACTAGCGGGACAGATACGCAGTATTTT. Translation: CASSKTGTSGTDTQYF.

CDR3 amino acids: CASSTGLAGGAGELFF. CDR3 DNA: TGCGCCAGCAGCACGGGACTAGCGGGAGGGGCCGGGGAGCTGTTTTTT. This sequence joins TRBV5-1 and TRBJ2-2; 16 bases are shared with TRBD2. This CDR3 spans 16 amino acids. Germline loops: CDR1 SGHRS, CDR2 YFSETQ. V shed 4 bases, J shed 6 bases, and the junction held 3 bases outside the gene matches.

Regarding this clone: The same CDR3 can be traced to other DNA sequences in this sample. The J gene is TRBJ1-2, the V gene TRBV14, with D hard to call. V lost 1 base to trimming and J lost 4 bases, with 7 bases between them. The CDR3 spans 13 residues. Per germline, CDR1 SGHDN and CDR2 FVKESK. The CDR3 DNA is TGTGCCAGCAGCCAAGGAGGAGGCTATGGCTACACCTTC. This gives the protein CASSQGGGYGYTF.

The chain has TRBV27 and TRBJ2-2, with a tentative D call TRBD2 (6 bases). The V gene's germline CDR1 is MNHEY and CDR2 SMNVEV (reference sequence). The V and J ends lost 5 bases and 4 bases respectively, with 20 bases between them. The CDR3 runs to 17 residues. CDR3 nucleotides: TGTGCCAGCAGTCCTAACAGACTAGGGGTAGGCACCGGGGAGCTGTTTTTT. It translates to CASSPNRLGVGTGELFF.

This chain links TRBV19 with TRBJ1-2, with unresolved D. CDR1 is LNHDA and CDR2 is SQIVND in the germline V gene (reference sequence). V was trimmed by 4 bases and J by 3 bases, leaving 15 bases between them. The CDR3 runs 15 residues. The CDR3 DNA reads as TGTGCCAGTAGTAAATCACCGGCGGCAGACTATGGCTACACCTTC. Amino acids: CASSKSPAADYGYTF.

V gene TRBV29-1 combines with J gene TRBJ2-1, with D possibly being TRBD2 (6 bases). This CDR3 contains 16 residues. Trimming pared 0 bases from V and 1 base from J, leaving 13 bases between. CDR1 is SQVTM and CDR2 is ANQGSEA in the germline V gene. CDR3 amino acids: CSVEDHSGASYNEQFF. CDR3 DNA sequence: TGCAGCGTTGAAGATCACTCGGGAGCTTCCTACAATGAGCAGTTCTTC.

The chain links TRBV18 to TRBJ1-1, with D tentatively TRBD1 (5 bases). The germline V gene has CDR1 KGHSH and CDR2 LQKENI. The germline V and J ends were trimmed by 3 bases and 0 bases, with 11 bases remaining between them. The CDR3 totals 15 residues. The CDR3 DNA follows: TGTGCCAGCTCACCCATAGACAGTATGAACACTGAAGCTTTCTTT. The encoded protein is CASSPIDSMNTEAFF.

This chain links TRBV7-2 with TRBJ1-2; D is ambiguous. CDR3 size: 18 residues. Germline V CDR1 and CDR2: SGHTA, FQGNSA. Between the trimmed V and J ends, which lost 5 bases and 8 bases, there was a span of 30 bases. Here the CDR3 reads CASSPRPPVGRQWRGYTF. The CDR3, as DNA: TGTGCCAGCAGCCCCCGACCCCCGGTCGGGCGTCAGTGGAGGGGCTACACCTTC.

This chain links TRBV27 with TRBJ2-1, with D possibly TRBD2 on 6 matching bases. The V and J ends lost 3 bases and 6 bases respectively, with 18 bases between them. Germline V gene lookup returns CDR1 MNHEY and CDR2 SMNVEV (reference sequence). The CDR3 sequence is 16 residues long. CDR3: CASSFLAQLGGNEQFF. The CDR3 DNA is TGTGCCAGCAGTTTTCTAGCGCAACTAGGAGGCAATGAGCAGTTCTTC.

This clone has just one count. J is TRBJ2-7 and V is TRBV10-3, with D possibly being TRBD1 (6 bases). V was cut by 10 bases and J by 0 bases, with 16 bases left in between. The CDR3 has 14 amino acids. Germline CDR1 reads ENHRY; CDR2 reads SYGVKD. The CDR3: CATERGTLSYEQYF. In DNA, the CDR3 is TGTGCCACCGAGAGGGGGACACTCTCCTACGAGCAGTACTTC.

This clone was recorded only once. The chain employs TRBV5-6 and TRBJ1-1, with TRBD1 matching over 7 bases. CDR1 is SGHDT and CDR2 is YYEEEE in the germline V gene. The CDR3 covers 13 residues. Trimming removed 5 bases from V and 11 bases from J; junction bases left unmatched: 12. The CDR3 nucleotides read TGTGCCAGCAGTATTGACAGGGACGGTGACGCTTTCTTT. As protein: CASSIDRDGDAFF.

A remark on this clone: This same CDR3 is encoded by further DNA sequences in the sample. The J gene is TRBJ2-7, the V gene TRBV5-1; TRBD1 aligns across 9 bases. The CDR3 is made up of 15 amino acids. Germline V lookup: CDR1 SGHRS, CDR2 YFSETQ. Trimming cost V 3 bases and J 0 bases; bases outside gene matches: 4. The CDR3 DNA is TGCGCCAGCAGCTCGGGACAGGGAATCTCCTACGAGCAGTACTTC. Protein product: CASSSGQGISYEQYF.

On this clone: Additional DNA sequences in this sample encode the identical CDR3. V usage is TRBV9 and J usage is TRBJ2-7, with D unresolved. Deletions cut 3 bases from V and 0 bases from J, with 10 bases between. The CDR3 sequence is 14 residues long. Germline V gene data show CDR1 as SGDLS and CDR2 as YYNGEE. The CDR3 region has the DNA TGTGCCAGCAGCGCGGGCCCTAGCTCCTACGAGCAGTACTTC. Translated: CASSAGPSSYEQYF.

The J gene is TRBJ2-1, the V gene TRBV5-1; 9 nucleotides agree with TRBD2. J gave up 1 base and V 5 bases, and 19 bases lay outside the gene matches. This CDR3 has 20 residues. Germline V gene sequence: CDR1 SGHRS, CDR2 YFSETQ. DNA of the CDR3: TGCGCCAGCAGTCTCAAGGGAGGGTTAGCGGGAGCGACTTCCTACAATGAGCAGTTCTTC. Translating gives CASSLKGGLAGATSYNEQFF.

This clone was observed a single time. The CDR3 spells CASSREGENVLTF. DNA of the CDR3: TGTGCCAGCAGCCGTGAGGGGGAAAACGTCCTGACTTTC. This chain links TRBV6-5 with TRBJ2-6, with D perhaps matching TRBD1 (6 bases). Trimming cost V 6 bases and J 10 bases, with 13 bases left between them. The CDR3 is 13 amino acids. Germline CDR1 is MNHEY and CDR2 is SVGAGI.

The V gene is TRBV7-2, the J gene TRBJ2-1, with 10 bases aligning to TRBD2. The CDR3 is 15 residues long. The ends lost 5 bases at V and 12 bases at J; junction bases unmatched: 13. Germline CDR1 reads SGHTA; CDR2 reads FQGNSA. The CDR3 sequence: CASSHSGGRRYGQFF. The DNA for the CDR3 is TGTGCCAGCAGCCATAGCGGGGGGCGACGCTACGGGCAGTTCTTC. Using reference TRBV7-2 and TRBJ2-1 for the parts outside the CDR3, the full variable domain is GAGVSQSPSNKVTEKGKDVELRCDPISGHTALYWYRQSLGQGLEFLIYFQGNSAPDKSGLPSDRFSAERTGGSVSTLTIQRTQQEDSAVYLCASSHSGGRRYGQFFGPGTRLTVL.

This chain connects TRBV15 to TRBJ2-5; D is perhaps TRBD2 (6 bases). The V end was cut by 0 bases, the J end by 4 bases, with 18 bases between. Germline CDR1 LNHNV, CDR2 YYDKDF (reference sequence). The CDR3 totals 17 residues. CDR3 nucleotide sequence: TGTGCCACCAGCAGAGAAACTCCGCGGCTAGCGAGAGAGACCCAGTACTTC. Translating gives CATSRETPRLARETQYF.

This chain uses TRBV29-1 with TRBJ2-7; possible D gene TRBD1, 6 bases. V dropped 4 bases and J dropped 2 bases, with 12 bases sitting between them. Per germline, CDR1 SQVTM and CDR2 ANQGSEA. The CDR3 covers 13 residues. The CDR3 sequence: CSVGLGAPYEQYF. CDR3 nucleotides: TGCAGCGTTGGGTTGGGGGCACCCTACGAGCAGTACTTC.

The rearrangement uses TRBV27 and TRBJ2-1, with D possibly being TRBD2 (6 bases). The length of the CDR3 is 14 residues. Trimming cost V 2 bases and J 3 bases, with 8 bases left between them. In germline, CDR1 is MNHEY, CDR2 SMNVEV (reference sequence). CDR3 in DNA: TGTGCCAGCAGTTTAGCGGGGTACTACAATGAGCAGTTCTTC. Residues: CASSLAGYYNEQFF.

V usage is TRBV6-4 and J usage is TRBJ1-5, with unresolved D. There are 14 residues in the CDR3. The germline V gene has CDR1 MRHNA and CDR2 SNTAGT. The germline V and J ends were trimmed by 6 bases and 0 bases, with 9 bases remaining between them. This chain's CDR3 is CASSLDYSNQPQHF. CDR3 in DNA: TGTGCCAGCAGCCTTGACTATAGCAATCAGCCCCAGCATTTT.

V usage is TRBV5-1 and J usage is TRBJ1-2, with 7 bases fitting TRBD1. Germline CDR1 SGHRS, CDR2 YFSETQ. This CDR3 is built from 16 residues. With 4 bases clipped from V and 2 bases from J, the junction kept 11 bases outside the gene matches. The CDR3 spells CASSHTIRDRNYGYTF. The CDR3, as DNA: TGCGCCAGCAGCCACACGATCCGGGACAGAAACTATGGCTACACCTTC.

The rearrangement links TRBV19 to TRBJ2-1; 7 bases are a match to TRBD2. The CDR3 length is 16 residues. Germline V gene sequence: CDR1 LNHDA, CDR2 SQIVND (reference sequence). The trim removed 3 bases at V and 0 bases at J, leaving 5 bases unmatched. The CDR3 coding sequence is TGTGCCAGTAGTATCCTAGCGGCCAGCTCCTACAATGAGCAGTTCTTC. Protein: CASSILAASSYNEQFF.

Only one count was recorded for this clone. This chain joins TRBV11-3 and TRBJ2-1; D ambiguous. Germline V gene sequence: CDR1 SGHNT, CDR2 YENEEA. The V end was cut by 0 bases, the J end by 13 bases, with 13 bases between. The CDR3 spans 13 residues. The CDR3 DNA sequence: TGTGCCAGCAGCTTAGATTCGGAGACTCCTCAGTTCTTC. This gives the protein CASSLDSETPQFF. The full variable domain, in which reference TRBV11-3 and TRBJ2-1 provide the parts outside the CDR3, is EAGVVQSPRYKIIEKKQPVAFWCNPISGHNTLYWYLQNLGQGPELLIRYENEEAVDDSQLPKDRFSAERLKGVDSTLKIQPAELGDSAVYLCASSLDSETPQFFGPGTRLTVL.